This T cell receptor beta chain was sequenced during a study of neurological immune-mediated disorders. Findings and limits, study-wide: No CDR3 amino acid sequences recurred among expanded clones across subjects, suggesting private repertoires in all groups. HTLV-1-associated myelopathy displayed the greatest TCR clonal expansion, and multiple sclerosis exhibited the smallest, lower than that of healthy controls.

5'RACE employing 10-nucleotide random UMIs yielded the cDNA. TCRdb re-analysed the 5' RACE reads in MiXCR, keeping a single row per CDR3 protein. In the table there are roughly 100,000 distinct CDR3 sequences, roughly 10% of which are singletons. As for time point: longitudinal time-point 3. Unsorted libraries came from 2 million PBMCs stored at -80 °C. The CDR3 totals 15 residues. Germline V gene sequence: CDR1 MNHEY, CDR2 SMNVEV (reference sequence). V lost 3 bases and J lost 2, with 14 bases in between. This clonotype was detected only a few times. The antigen is undetermined. The specimen was PBMCs. This clonotype originated in a female donor with HTLV-1-associated myelopathy (HAM/TSP). This rearrangement joins TRBV27 to TRBJ2-7; D might be TRBD2 (6 bases). CDR3 region: CASSFDGTFAYEQYF. As DNA, the CDR3 is TGTGCCAGCAGTTTCGACGGGACTTTTGCCTACGAGCAGTACTTC.